Below are 10 T cell receptor beta chains sequenced from a single sample in a study of shared clonotypes between healthy human individuals. The protocol was immunoSEQ multiplex PCR, while the TCRdb copy is restricted to in-frame clones and leaves out a portion. This repertoire shows roughly 2 million clones, around 95% found once; its top ten account for roughly 0.13%. The source material was naive CD4+ T cells sorted from blood. Subset given: CD45RA+ positively selected. All receptors come from a young man in good health.

CDR3 loop: CAWSMGDRGNEQYF. CDR3 DNA: TGTGCCTGGAGTATGGGGGACAGGGGGAACGAGCAGTACTTC. The chain has TRBV30 and TRBJ2-7, with TRBD1 identical over 11 bases. With 2 bases clipped from V and 5 bases from J, the junction kept 5 bases outside the gene matches. The CDR3 covers 14 residues. Germline CDR1 is GTSNPN and CDR2 is SVGIG (reference sequence).

The rearrangement uses TRBV11-2 and TRBJ2-2; TRBD1 matches at 7 bases. Germline V gene data show CDR1 as SGHAT and CDR2 as FQNNGV. The CDR3 length is 15 residues. V lost 5 bases, J lost 4 bases, and 7 bases stayed unmatched. The CDR3 DNA sequence: TGTGCCAGCAGCCGAGACAGGGTCGGCACCGGGGAGCTGTTTTTT. This sequence encodes CASSRDRVGTGELFF. Looking up the rest from reference TRBV11-2 and TRBJ2-2 gives the full variable domain: EAGVAQSPRYKIIEKRQSVAFWCNPISGHATLYWYQQILGQGPKLLIQFQNNGVVDDSQLPKDRFSAERLKGVDSTLKIQPAKLEDSAVYLCASSRDRVGTGELFFGEGSRLTVL.

The chain is built from TRBV2 and TRBJ2-7, with no clear D. V gave up 3 bases and J gave up 5 bases, with 20 bases separating them. There are 16 residues in the CDR3. In germline, CDR1 is SNHLY, CDR2 FYNNEI. As DNA, the CDR3 is TGTGCCAGCAGTGAGGTCCTCCAAAGGGCTTTCGACGAGCAGTACTTC. Translation: CASSEVLQRAFDEQYF.

Points on this clone: The sample has other DNA sequences that encode this CDR3 too. The chain employs TRBV19 and TRBJ1-3, with a weak D call TRBD1 (5 bases). Germline assignment: CDR1 LNHDA and CDR2 SQIVND (reference sequence). The CDR3 length is 13 residues. Trimming removed 9 bases from V and 0 bases from J, with 9 bases in between. CDR3 DNA sequence: TGTGCCAGCAGAGGGACCTCTGGAAACACCATATATTTT. It codes for CASRGTSGNTIYF.

The chain carries TRBV19 and TRBJ1-6; the match to TRBD1 covers 8 bases. Germline CDR1 reads LNHDA; CDR2 reads SQIVND (reference sequence). The CDR3 loop spans 14 amino acids. J gave up 8 bases and V 6 bases, and 6 bases lay outside the gene matches. The chain's CDR3 is CASSWGQDDSPLHF. CDR3 coding DNA: TGTGCCAGTAGCTGGGGACAGGATGATTCACCCCTCCACTTT.

Of note for this clone: The same CDR3 can be traced to other DNA sequences in this sample. The V gene is TRBV2, the J gene TRBJ2-3; tentatively, D is TRBD2 (6 bases). This CDR3 is built from 15 residues. With 1 base removed from V and 0 bases from J, the gap between germline ends came to 8 bases. Germline V gives CDR1 SNHLY, CDR2 FYNNEI. The CDR3 DNA reads as TGTGCCAGCAGTGAAGAAGGGACTAGCACAGATACGCAGTATTTT. Its translation is CASSEEGTSTDTQYF.

The chain employs TRBV9 and TRBJ1-1, with TRBD1 matching over 9 bases. The CDR3 extends over 17 amino acids. Germline lookup yields CDR1 SGDLS and CDR2 YYNGEE. V lost 3 bases, J lost 1 base, and 10 bases stayed unmatched. DNA for the CDR3: TGTGCCAGCAGCGCTATGGGGACAGGGCGCGCGAACACTGAAGCTTTCTTT. It specifies CASSAMGTGRANTEAFF.

The chain recombines TRBV19 with TRBJ2-2, with D possibly being TRBD2 (5 bases). The germline V gene has CDR1 LNHDA and CDR2 SQIVND (reference sequence). The length of the CDR3 is 13 residues. V lost 7 bases and J lost 6, with 12 bases in between. CDR3 nucleotides: TGTGCCAGTACTGGCCTAGCCTCCGGGGAGCTGTTTTTT. This translates into CASTGLASGELFF.

Worth noting for this clone: Within the sample, other DNA sequences also encode this same CDR3. The chain combines TRBV10-3 with TRBJ1-1, with D hard to call. The V end was cut by 0 bases, the J end by 0 bases, with 8 bases between. In germline, CDR1 is ENHRY, CDR2 SYGVKD. The CDR3 has 15 residues. The CDR3 nucleotides are TGTGCCATCAGTGAGTCAAGGGCCCTGAACACTGAAGCTTTCTTT. Translated: CAISESRALNTEAFF.

The chain carries TRBV7-2 and TRBJ2-6, with no clear D. Germline assignment: CDR1 SGHTA and CDR2 FQGNSA. Trimming took 7 bases from V and 0 from J, leaving 7 bases between them. CDR3 length: 14 residues. The CDR3, as DNA: TGTGCCAGCAACCGGGTCTCTGGGGCCAACGTCCTGACTTTC. Protein sequence: CASNRVSGANVLTF.